A selection of T cell receptor beta chains follows, all from one sample in a study of regulatory T cells in long-lasting Graves disease. TCRdb re-called the multiplex PCR reads through MiXCR, storing one row per CDR3 protein. This sample has approximately 500,000 distinct CDR3 sequences, with around a fifth found just once. This specimen consisted of peripheral blood mononuclear cells (PBMCs), obtained when the disease was refractory, from a patient treated with antithyroid drugs. The receptors were sampled from a female donor with Graves disease. The CDR3 runs from the conserved cysteine through the conserved F or W. D genes are given only for firm matches. Not all rows give a size; the values are once, few, many and, for expanded clones, a class.

abundance	j_gene	d_gene	v_gene	CDR3aa	CDR3nt
once	TRBJ2-6	TRBD1	TRBV29-1	CSVGEPGQGSPGANVLTF	TGCAGCGTTGGCGAACCGGGACAGGGGAGCCCTGGGGCCAACGTCCTGACTTTC
-	TRBJ1-1	TRBD1	TRBV12-3/TRBV12-4	CASSGDRGWTEAFF	TGTGCCAGCAGTGGGGACAGGGGGTGGACTGAAGCTTTCTTT
once	TRBJ1-1	-	TRBV7-9	CASSSPPGQKNTEAFF	TGTGCCAGCAGCTCCCCGCCTGGACAGAAGAACACTGAAGCTTTCTTT
many	TRBJ1-6	TRBD1	TRBV2	CASLWTGLSPLHF	TGTGCCAGCCTATGGACAGGGTTGTCACCCCTCCACTTT
many	TRBJ1-1	TRBD1	TRBV28	CASSPQGTADTEAFF	TGTGCCAGCAGTCCCCAGGGGACAGCAGACACTGAAGCTTTCTTT
-	TRBJ1-3	TRBD1	TRBV6-2/TRBV6-3	CASSTGGSGNTIYF	TGTGCCAGCAGTACAGGGGGCTCTGGAAACACCATATATTTT
many	TRBJ1-1	-	TRBV7-2	CASSLVESAEAFF	TGTGCCAGCAGCTTAGTCGAGTCAGCTGAAGCTTTCTTT
many	TRBJ1-4	-	TRBV3-1	CASSRQATNEKLFF	TGTGCCAGCAGCCGGCAGGCAACTAATGAAAAACTGTTTTTT
few	TRBJ1-4	TRBD1	TRBV4-3	CASSPSPGTGNEKLFF	TGCGCCAGCAGCCCAAGCCCAGGGACAGGGAATGAAAAACTGTTTTTT
many	TRBJ1-4	-	TRBV28	CASYQKQGFNEKLFF	TGTGCCAGCTATCAGAAACAGGGCTTTAATGAAAAACTGTTTTTT
few	TRBJ2-1	-	TRBV15	CATSSGGPEQFF	TGTGCCACCAGCAGTGGCGGTCCCGAGCAGTTCTTC
many	TRBJ2-7	TRBD1	TRBV7-9	CAQQRDRVGEQYF	TGTGCCCAGCAAAGGGACAGGGTAGGGGAGCAGTACTTC
many	TRBJ1-1	TRBD1	TRBV2	CASSERLRGRGDGTEAFF	TGTGCCAGCAGTGAACGTCTTAGGGGGCGTGGGGATGGCACTGAAGCTTTCTTT
few	TRBJ1-1	TRBD1	TRBV30	CAWSGSDRKAFF	TGTGCCTGGAGTGGTTCGGACAGGAAAGCTTTCTTT
many	TRBJ2-7	TRBD1	TRBV28	CASSHRGSYEQYF	TGTGCCAGCAGTCACAGGGGAAGCTACGAGCAGTACTTC
-	TRBJ2-7	TRBD2	TRBV28	CASTPGSGGHSYEQYF	TGTGCCAGCACCCCGGGGAGCGGGGGGCACTCCTACGAGCAGTACTTC
few	TRBJ1-4	-	TRBV19	CASTRDPGDEKLFF	TGTGCCAGTACTCGCGACCCCGGCGATGAAAAACTGTTTTTT
few	TRBJ1-1	-	TRBV10-2	CASSEQENTEAFF	TGCGCCAGCAGTGAACAGGAGAACACTGAAGCTTTCTTT
many	TRBJ1-6	TRBD1	TRBV11-2	CASSFQTGESPLHF	TGTGCCAGCAGCTTTCAGACAGGGGAATCACCCCTCCACTTT
many	TRBJ2-7	-	TRBV28	CASSLLGASLFYEQYF	TGTGCCAGCAGTTTATTAGGAGCTTCGCTTTTCTACGAGCAGTACTTC
-	TRBJ2-3	-	TRBV30	CAWSVSADTQYF	TGTGCCTGGAGTGTAAGCGCAGATACGCAGTATTTT
-	TRBJ1-1	TRBD1	TRBV29-1	CSVGQGAEAFF	TGCAGCGTGGGACAGGGCGCTGAAGCTTTCTTT
many	TRBJ1-4	-	TRBV6-1	CASSPEGGAVEKLFF	TGTGCCAGCAGCCCCGAGGGGGGGGCGGTTGAAAAACTGTTTTTT
few	TRBJ2-1	TRBD2	TRBV7-2	CASSYTATSGDNEQFF	TGTGCCAGCAGCTACACTGCGACTAGCGGGGACAATGAGCAGTTCTTC
-	TRBJ1-4	-	TRBV30	CAWSGGSGGEKLFF	TGTGCCTGGAGTGGCGGCTCTGGGGGTGAAAAACTGTTTTTT
-	TRBJ2-7	-	TRBV7-9	CASSLGLQGGYEQYF	TGTGCCAGCAGCTTAGGCCTTCAGGGGGGCTACGAGCAGTACTTC
-	TRBJ1-3	-	TRBV7-8	CASSLARGGRILLGDSGNTIYF	TGTGCCAGCAGCTTAGCGCGGGGGGGCAGGATCCTCCTCGGAGACTCTGGAAACACCATATATTTT
few	TRBJ1-5	-	TRBV5-5	CASSLGAGRPGPQHF	TGTGCCAGCAGCTTGGGCGCCGGGCGGCCGGGGCCCCAGCATTTT
many	TRBJ1-1	-	TRBV3-1	CASSQVQGTEAFF	TGTGCCAGCAGCCAAGTTCAAGGCACTGAAGCTTTCTTT
many	TRBJ2-7	-	TRBV10-3	CAISENYEQYF	TGTGCCATCAGTGAGAACTACGAGCAGTACTTC
few	TRBJ2-5	-	TRBV19	CASKVQGLETQYF	TGTGCCAGTAAGGTTCAGGGGCTAGAGACCCAGTACTTC
-	TRBJ2-5	-	TRBV3-1	CASSHVEETQYF	TGTGCCAGCAGCCACGTTGAGGAGACCCAGTACTTC
many	TRBJ1-2	TRBD1	TRBV28	CASSRQGAYGYTF	TGTGCCAGCAGTAGACAGGGTGCCTATGGCTACACCTTC
-	TRBJ2-3	TRBD1	TRBV7-9	CASIYRGSDTQYF	TGTGCCAGCATCTACAGGGGTTCAGATACGCAGTATTTT
once	TRBJ1-2	TRBD1	TRBV24-1	CATSDLGQDGDYGYTF	TGTGCCACCAGTGACCTCGGACAGGATGGCGACTATGGCTACACCTTC
-	TRBJ2-3	TRBD2	TRBV5-6	CASSFTGTSVTDTQYF	TGTGCCAGCAGCTTTACCGGGACTAGCGTAACAGATACGCAGTATTTT
few	TRBJ2-2	TRBD1	TRBV25-1	CASSGWDRADTGELFF	TGTGCCAGCAGTGGGTGGGACAGGGCGGACACCGGGGAGCTGTTTTTT
-	TRBJ2-3	TRBD2	TRBV28	CASSLAGVTTDTQYF	TGTGCCAGCAGTTTAGCGGGAGTTACCACAGATACGCAGTATTTT
few	TRBJ1-1	TRBD1	TRBV4-2	CASSHPGQGYSPDDTEAFF	TGTGCCAGCAGCCACCCGGGACAGGGCTACTCCCCCGATGACACTGAAGCTTTCTTT
few	TRBJ2-7	TRBD1	TRBV7-2	CASSLVADRASEQYF	TGTGCCAGCAGCTTAGTCGCGGACAGGGCCTCCGAGCAGTACTTC